What follows are 9 T cell receptor beta chains derived from one specimen sequenced in a study of blood T cell repertoires in COVID-19. Only in-frame clones appear in the TCRdb table, and some are missing; sequencing was by immunoSEQ multiplex PCR. The table shows approximately 300,000 clones, with around 87% occurring only once. The sequenced sample was PBMCs or T cells enriched from blood (not recorded which). Receptors were obtained from a woman between 25 and 40 years old who had recovered from COVID-19.

Only one count was recorded for this clone. This chain connects TRBV28 to TRBJ1-2; the match to TRBD1 covers 10 bases. Germline-derived CDR1 and CDR2 are MDHEN and SYDVKM. The CDR3 is 12 residues long. Trimming took 6 bases from V and 8 from J; bases not matched to a gene: 3. CDR3 DNA sequence: TGTGCCAGCAGGGGACAGGGGCGAGGCTACACCTTC. Its translation is CASRGQGRGYTF.

This chain connects TRBV5-6 to TRBJ2-7; 10 nucleotides match TRBD2. V gave up 4 bases and J gave up 4 bases; unmatched junction bases: 5. Germline loops: CDR1 SGHDT, CDR2 YYEEEE. The CDR3 spans 14 residues. The CDR3 region is CASSRLAGEYEQYF. As DNA, the CDR3 is TGTGCCAGCAGCAGACTAGCGGGTGAATACGAGCAGTACTTC.

The chain uses TRBV6-5 and TRBJ1-1; a possible D gene is TRBD1 (6 bases). The CDR3 length is 16 residues. Germline assignment: CDR1 MNHEY and CDR2 SVGAGI. V lost 2 bases, J lost 3 bases, and 16 bases lay in between. This CDR3 is CASSYQGPGQDTEAFF. Here the CDR3 DNA reads TGTGCCAGCAGTTACCAGGGGCCGGGGCAGGACACTGAAGCTTTCTTT.

This chain joins TRBV11-3 and TRBJ1-1; D is possibly TRBD1 (5 bases). V lost 5 bases, J lost 3 bases, and 10 bases lay in between. Germline loops: CDR1 SGHNT, CDR2 YENEEA. This CDR3 spans 13 amino acids. In DNA form, the CDR3 reads TGTGCCAGCAGCCCGCAGGGATACACTGAAGCTTTCTTT. Translated: CASSPQGYTEAFF. Drawing the rest from reference TRBV11-3 and TRBJ1-1, the complete variable domain is EAGVVQSPRYKIIEKKQPVAFWCNPISGHNTLYWYLQNLGQGPELLIRYENEEAVDDSQLPKDRFSAERLKGVDSTLKIQPAELGDSAVYLCASSPQGYTEAFFGQGTRLTVV.

The chain is built from TRBV7-2 and TRBJ1-2, with TRBD1 matching 7 bases. The germline gives CDR1 SGHTA, CDR2 FQGNSA. This CDR3 region has 14 residues. V lost 5 bases and J lost 5; bases outside the gene matches: 8. CDR3 protein: CASSPDRAAYGYTF. As DNA, the CDR3 is TGTGCCAGCAGCCCTGACAGGGCGGCTTATGGCTACACCTTC.

The chain couples TRBV19 to TRBJ1-1; D is perhaps TRBD1 (5 bases). The CDR3 is 16 residues long. CDR1 is LNHDA, CDR2 SQIVND, per germline (reference sequence). Trimming removed 6 bases at V and 9 bases at J, with 26 bases between. The CDR3 reads CASSSEGRFPLGQAFF. In nucleotides, the CDR3 is TGTGCCAGTAGCTCGGAGGGTCGGTTCCCTCTGGGACAAGCTTTCTTT.

The chain is built from TRBV2 and TRBJ1-2; 8 bases are a match to TRBD1. This CDR3 comprises 16 residues. Germline loops: CDR1 SNHLY, CDR2 FYNNEI. V dropped 6 bases and J dropped 0; count of bases not matched to a gene: 9. In DNA form, the CDR3 reads TGTGCCAGCAGCCCCCTCGCGGACAGGGCTAACTATGGCTACACCTTC. It codes for CASSPLADRANYGYTF.

This rearrangement joins TRBV28 to TRBJ2-6; the match to TRBD1 covers 7 bases. Per germline, CDR1 MDHEN and CDR2 SYDVKM. V was clipped by 4 bases and J by 3 bases; unmatched bases: 3. This CDR3 is 15 amino acids long. In nucleotides, the CDR3 is TGTGCCAGCAGTTCACAGGGGTATGGGGCCAACGTCCTGACTTTC. This sequence encodes CASSSQGYGANVLTF.

The chain carries TRBV7-9 and TRBJ1-2; D is uncertain. Trimming stripped 5 bases from V and 4 bases from J, with 17 bases between. CDR3 length: 15 residues. Per the germline V gene, CDR1 is SEHNR and CDR2 is FQNEAQ (reference sequence). The CDR3 reads CASSLEGLTAYGYTF. In DNA form, the CDR3 reads TGTGCCAGCAGCCTGGAGGGTCTGACGGCCTATGGCTACACCTTC.